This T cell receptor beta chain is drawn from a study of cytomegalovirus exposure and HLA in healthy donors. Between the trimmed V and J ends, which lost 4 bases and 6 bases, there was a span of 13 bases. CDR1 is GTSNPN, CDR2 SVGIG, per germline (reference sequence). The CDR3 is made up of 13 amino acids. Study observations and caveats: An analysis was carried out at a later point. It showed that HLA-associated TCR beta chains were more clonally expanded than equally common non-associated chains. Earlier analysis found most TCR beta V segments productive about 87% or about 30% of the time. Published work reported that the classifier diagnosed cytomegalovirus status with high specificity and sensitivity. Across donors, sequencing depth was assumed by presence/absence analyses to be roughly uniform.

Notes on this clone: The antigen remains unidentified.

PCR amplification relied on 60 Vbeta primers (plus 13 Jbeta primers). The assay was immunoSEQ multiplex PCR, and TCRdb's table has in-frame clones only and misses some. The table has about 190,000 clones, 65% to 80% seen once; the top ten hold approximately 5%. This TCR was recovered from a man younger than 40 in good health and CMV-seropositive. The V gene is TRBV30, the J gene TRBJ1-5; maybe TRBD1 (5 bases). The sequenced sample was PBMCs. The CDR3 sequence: CAWNQGQGQPQHF. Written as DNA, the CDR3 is TGTGCCTGGAATCAGGGCCAGGGTCAGCCCCAGCATTTT.